A selection of T cell receptor beta chains follows, all from one sample in a study of blood T cell repertoires in COVID-19. Method: immunoSEQ multiplex PCR; TCRdb's copy keeps in-frame clones and lacks some. The sample holds about 200,000 clones, around 89% seen once. Specimen: peripheral blood. Every receptor here comes from a middle-aged man with active or convalescent COVID-19. CDR3s include the opening cysteine and the closing phenylalanine or tryptophan. D genes are given only for firm matches. Size tells how often a clone was seen (once, few, many) or the class of an expanded clone, and some rows leave it out.

14 TRBJ2-3 NA TRBD2 TRBV10-3 TGTGCCATCAGTCTCAGCGGGGGACCGAATACGCAGTATTTT CAISLSGGPNTQYF
15 TRBJ1-3 few NA TRBV29-1 TGCAGCGTTTTGACCAGGGGAGCACCTGGAAACACCATATATTTT CSVLTRGAPGNTIYF
11 TRBJ1-2 NA NA TRBV20-1 TGCAGTGCCCGCGGGGTCTATGGCTACACCTTC CSARGVYGYTF
12 TRBJ2-1 NA NA TRBV29-1 TGCAGCGTTCCGGGACAAAGGAATGAGCAGTTCTTC CSVPGQRNEQFF
17 TRBJ2-1 NA TRBD2 TRBV13 TGTGCCAGCAGCCCCGGGAGTCGAGCGGGGTTATACAATGAGCAGTTCTTC CASSPGSRAGLYNEQFF
17 TRBJ1-5 NA TRBD1 TRBV5-8 TGTGCCAGCAGCTACAGACCGGGGACAGGGGAAAGACAGCCCCAGCATTTT CASSYRPGTGERQPQHF
15 TRBJ2-7 NA TRBD2 TRBV18 TGTGCCAGCTCACCACCTGGGCTAGCGGGGTCCGAGCAGTACTTC CASSPPGLAGSEQYF
13 TRBJ2-1 NA TRBD1 TRBV28 TGTGCCAGCCGGGGACAGGGACCTTCTGAGCAGTTCTTC CASRGQGPSEQFF
14 TRBJ1-2 NA NA TRBV27 TGTGCCAGCAGCCAGACACGCCTTAAGTCAGGCTACACCTTC CASSQTRLKSGYTF
13 TRBJ1-2 NA NA TRBV9 TGTGCCAGCAGCGTAGGTGGGGGAGGCGGCTACACCTTC CASSVGGGGGYTF
15 TRBJ1-5 NA TRBD1 TRBV6-5 TGTGCCAGCAGTCACCTATCAGGGGGCCGGCAGCCCCAGCATTTT CASSHLSGGRQPQHF
15 TRBJ1-2 once TRBD1 TRBV2 TGTGCCAGCAGACCCACCGGGACAGGGGCGTTCGGCTACACCTTC CASRPTGTGAFGYTF
14 TRBJ1-2 NA NA TRBV2 TGTGCCAGCAGCCCCGGGGGGGGTAATTATGGCTACACCTTC CASSPGGGNYGYTF
14 TRBJ2-7 NA TRBD1 TRBV29-1 TGCAGCGCGACCGGGACAGGGGGCTTCTACGAGCAGTACTTC CSATGTGGFYEQYF
16 TRBJ2-7 once TRBD2 TRBV28 TGTGCCAGCAGTCCACCTAGCGGAGGGACGCTACGGGAGCAGTACTTC CASSPPSGGTLREQYF
18 TRBJ2-3 NA TRBD1 TRBV19 TGTGCCAGTAGTATAGATCTCGCAGGGCAGGGGGCGAGAGATACGCAGTATTTT CASSIDLAGQGARDTQYF
16 TRBJ1-1 NA NA TRBV27 TGTGCCAGCAGTTTATCCACACAGGGTCCGTACACTGAAGCTTTCTTT CASSLSTQGPYTEAFF
14 TRBJ2-3 NA NA TRBV27 TGTGCCAGCAGTTTTAAATATGGCACAGATACGCAGTATTTT CASSFKYGTDTQYF
15 TRBJ1-1 NA TRBD1 TRBV27 TGTGCCAGCAGTCTCCGGGACAGGGCTAACACTGAAGCTTTCTTT CASSLRDRANTEAFF
15 TRBJ1-2 NA TRBD1 TRBV7-3 TGTGCCAGCAGACCAAGCGGGACAGGGGGTCAGGGCTACACCTTC CASRPSGTGGQGYTF
15 TRBJ2-1 NA NA TRBV7-9 TGTGCCAGCGGGAAAACGGGATTCGACTACAATGAGCAGTTCTTC CASGKTGFDYNEQFF
15 TRBJ1-2 once NA TRBV19 TGTGCCAGTAGTAGCCCAAGCCGGGATGGTCATGGCTACACCTTC CASSSPSRDGHGYTF
14 TRBJ1-3 NA NA TRBV6-5 TGTGCCAGCAGGCGCCAGGGGTATGGAAACACCATATATTTT CASRRQGYGNTIYF
16 TRBJ2-7 NA TRBD2 TRBV9 TGTGCCAGCAGCCCCTTGGGCCGGGGGGGCCTAGACGAGCAGTACTTC CASSPLGRGGLDEQYF
15 TRBJ2-3 NA TRBD2 TRBV7-9 TGTGCCAGCAGCTTAGGTAGCGGGTTTTCTGATACGCAGTATTTT CASSLGSGFSDTQYF
15 TRBJ2-7 NA TRBD1 TRBV18 TGTGCCAGCTCACCCTCGGGACAGGGGGGCTACGAGCAGTACTTC CASSPSGQGGYEQYF
15 TRBJ1-2 NA TRBD1 TRBV7-2 TGTGCCAGCAGCTTAGGAGGGACAGGGGTTAACGGCTACACCTTC CASSLGGTGVNGYTF
16 TRBJ2-7 NA NA TRBV7-8 TGTGCCAGCAGCTTAGGTTTGGAGACAGGAACCTACGAGCAGTACTTC CASSLGLETGTYEQYF
13 TRBJ1-5 NA NA TRBV10-3 TGTGCCATCAGGGACAGATACAATCAGCCCCAGCATTTT CAIRDRYNQPQHF
14 TRBJ1-6 NA NA TRBV7-2 TGTGCCAGCAGGATGACAGTGTATAATTCACCCCTCCACTTT CASRMTVYNSPLHF
16 TRBJ1-1 NA NA TRBV19 TGTGCCAGTAGTATCGCCCCTCTACAGGGAATCACTGAAGCTTTCTTT CASSIAPLQGITEAFF
17 TRBJ1-1 NA TRBD1 TRBV15 TGTGCCACCAGCAGACCCCCTACAGGGGGCAGGGACACTGAAGCTTTCTTT CATSRPPTGGRDTEAFF
15 TRBJ1-1 NA NA TRBV5-1 TGCGCCAGCAGCTTGGCCGGGACACTGAACACTGAAGCTTTCTTT CASSLAGTLNTEAFF
13 TRBJ1-2 NA TRBD1 TRBV6-6 TGTGCCAGCTCGGACAGGGGGAGCTATGGCTACACCTTC CASSDRGSYGYTF
17 TRBJ2-3 NA TRBD2 TRBV5-5 TGTGCCAGCAGCTTGGGGAGCGGGGGGGCCTCTCCAGATACGCAGTATTTT CASSLGSGGASPDTQYF
13 TRBJ2-7 NA NA TRBV25-1 TGTGCCAGCAGTTTCACAGGCGGCACAGAGCAGTACTTC CASSFTGGTEQYF
15 TRBJ2-2 NA TRBD2 TRBV19 TGTGCCAGTAGTGGAGCGGGGGGCTGGACCGGGGAGCTGTTTTTT CASSGAGGWTGELFF
16 TRBJ2-1 NA TRBD1 TRBV6-4 TGTGCCAGCAGCCCCTCGCGCGGACAGGCGCACAATGAGCAGTTCTTC CASSPSRGQAHNEQFF
15 TRBJ2-3 NA TRBD2 TRBV2 TGTGCCAGCACCACGACTAGCGGGCGCACAGATACGCAGTATTTT CASTTTSGRTDTQYF
14 TRBJ1-6 NA TRBD1 TRBV28 TGTGCCAGCAGTCCGACAGGGGATCGTTCACCCCTCCACTTT CASSPTGDRSPLHF
17 TRBJ1-5 NA NA TRBV19 TGTGCCAGTAGTATTTCACAGGGTTCGGGTAGCAATCAGCCCCAGCATTTT CASSISQGSGSNQPQHF
17 TRBJ1-3 NA NA TRBV30 TGTGCCTGGAGTGTACGAGGCGGAAAGCGCTCTGGAAACACCATATATTTT CAWSVRGGKRSGNTIYF
15 TRBJ2-7 few TRBD2 TRBV6-2/TRBV6-3 TGTGCCAGCAGCCCTAGCGGGGGGACGTCCTACGAGCAGTACTTC CASSPSGGTSYEQYF
14 TRBJ2-7 NA TRBD1 TRBV2 TGTGCCAGCAGTAAAGGACAGGGGTCCTACGAGCAGTACTTC CASSKGQGSYEQYF
13 TRBJ1-1 NA TRBD1 TRBV7-9 TGTGCCAGCCAACAGGGGGGGAGGACTGAAGCTTTCTTT CASQQGGRTEAFF